This passage covers 21 T cell receptor beta chains from one sample sequenced in a study of blood T cell repertoires in COVID-19. TCRdb's copy holds only in-frame clones and misses some; the assay was immunoSEQ multiplex PCR. This sample has approximately 280,000 clones, with around 90% found just once. Input material: peripheral blood. These receptors all come from a man aged 45-65 years with acute or convalescent COVID-19.

This chain joins TRBV19 and TRBJ1-2; D gene ambiguous. The V end lost 3 bases, the J end lost 1 base, and 6 bases lay between the germline ends. CDR3 length: 13 residues. Germline V gene sequence: CDR1 LNHDA, CDR2 SQIVND (reference sequence). The CDR3 sequence: CASSIGVNYGYTF. The CDR3 nucleotides read TGTGCCAGTAGTATCGGAGTTAACTATGGCTACACCTTC.

This sequence joins TRBV2 and TRBJ2-5; D gene ambiguous. The CDR3 covers 12 residues. From germline, CDR1 is SNHLY and CDR2 FYNNEI. Deletions cut 0 bases from V and 5 bases from J, with 4 bases between. The CDR3 spells CASSEARETQYF. CDR3 in DNA: TGTGCCAGCAGTGAAGCGCGGGAGACCCAGTACTTC. The complete variable domain, with remaining parts taken from reference TRBV2 and TRBJ2-5, reads EPEVTQTPSHQVTQMGQEVILRCVPISNHLYFYWYRQILGQKVEFLVSFYNNEISEKSEIFDDQFSVERPDGSNFTLKIRSTKLEDSAMYFCASSEARETQYFGPGTRLLVL.

The V and J genes are TRBV5-8 and TRBJ2-5; 11 bases are a match to TRBD1. The CDR3 covers 16 residues. V trimming: 4 bases; J trimming: 1 base; junction bases outside the gene matches: 6. The germline V gene has CDR1 SGHTS and CDR2 YDEGEE. The CDR3 protein is CASSPGQGDPQETQYF. CDR3 bases: TGTGCCAGCAGCCCGGGACAGGGGGACCCCCAAGAGACCCAGTACTTC.

The chain recombines TRBV7-2 with TRBJ2-7; 7 nucleotides align to TRBD2. V was pared by 0 bases and J by 3 bases, with 5 bases of the junction left unmatched. The CDR3 length is 15 residues. From germline, CDR1 is SGHTA and CDR2 FQGNSA. CDR3 coding DNA: TGTGCCAGCAGCTTAGCCGGGCCGGGGGGCTACGAGCAGTACTTC. This sequence encodes CASSLAGPGGYEQYF.

The V call is TRBV5-1, the J call TRBJ1-2; TRBD1 matches at 9 bases. Unmatched junction bases numbered 11, after V lost 4 bases and J lost 4 bases. This CDR3 has 16 residues. Per germline, CDR1 SGHRS and CDR2 YFSETQ. The CDR3 sequence is CASSLDGTGSFYGYTF. The DNA of the CDR3 is TGCGCCAGCAGCCTGGATGGGACAGGGAGCTTCTATGGCTACACCTTC.

The J gene is TRBJ1-4, the V gene TRBV27; D remains unclear. V shed 6 bases and J shed 2 bases, with 7 bases lying between them. Germline V gene sequence: CDR1 MNHEY, CDR2 SMNVEV (reference sequence). There are 13 residues in the CDR3. The CDR3 DNA sequence: TGTGCCAGCAGAGGGAGGACTAATGAAAAACTGTTTTTT. It encodes CASRGRTNEKLFF.

The chain is built from TRBV18 and TRBJ1-1, with D possibly being TRBD1 (6 bases). V shed 1 base and J shed 1 base, with 10 bases lying between them. CDR1 and CDR2 from the germline V gene are KGHSH and LQKENI. The CDR3 is 15 amino acids. The CDR3 sequence is CASSPLQGPNTEAFF. In DNA, the CDR3 is TGTGCCAGCTCACCACTCCAGGGGCCGAACACTGAAGCTTTCTTT.

The chain combines TRBV3-1 (or the pseudogene TRBV3-2) with TRBJ1-1; D perhaps matches TRBD1 (5 bases). Trimming shortened V by 7 bases and J by 4 bases, and 13 bases separated the two germline ends. CDR1 LGHDT and CDR2 YNNKEL come from the germline V gene (reference sequence). The CDR3 is 13 amino acids. Here the CDR3 reads CASTRGGVTEAFF. Written as DNA, the CDR3 is TGTGCCAGCACCCGGGGGGGGGTCACTGAAGCTTTCTTT.

Details on this clone: One end of the junction is discordant with germline, which a read error may explain. This chain joins TRBV19 and TRBJ1-1, with no clear D. Germline loops: CDR1 LNHDA, CDR2 SQIVND (reference sequence). The CDR3 loop spans 10 amino acids. The CDR3 coding sequence is TGTGCCAGTAGTATGGGCCAGCATGTCTTT. Protein: CASSMGQHVF.

This clone was seen once. This rearrangement joins TRBV5-1 to TRBJ2-7; D possibly corresponds to TRBD2 (6 bases). This CDR3 comprises 12 residues. Trimming took 3 bases from V and 9 from J, leaving 13 bases between them. Germline assignment: CDR1 SGHRS and CDR2 YFSETQ. The CDR3 DNA reads TGCGCCAGCAGCTACCCGGGACTCGGGCAGTACTTC. Protein: CASSYPGLGQYF. Full variable domain (rest looked up from reference TRBV5-1 and TRBJ2-7): KAGVTQTPRYLIKTRGQQVTLSCSPISGHRSVSWYQQTPGQGLQFLFEYFSETQRNKGNFPGRFSGRQFSNSRSEMNVSTLELGDSALYLCASSYPGLGQYFGPGTRLTVT.

The gene calls are TRBV18 and TRBJ2-3; D is ambiguous. The V end was cut by 5 bases, the J end by 2 bases, with 5 bases between. This CDR3 region has 12 residues. Looked up from germline, CDR1 is KGHSH and CDR2 is LQKENI. The DNA for the CDR3 is TGTGCCAGCTCATCCTACACAGATACGCAGTATTTT. Protein product: CASSSYTDTQYF.

This chain links TRBV27 with TRBJ2-7; 10 positions agree with TRBD2. The CDR3 loop spans 14 amino acids. Losses at the gene ends were 0 bases for V and 7 bases for J; bases not matched to a gene: 3. Germline V CDR1 and CDR2: MNHEY, SMNVEV (reference sequence). The CDR3 spells CASSLSATSGEQYF. CDR3 DNA sequence: TGTGCCAGCAGTTTATCCGCGACTAGCGGGGAGCAGTACTTC.

The chain joins TRBV6-2 or TRBV6-3 to TRBJ1-1, with D unresolved. The germline V gene encodes CDR1 MNHEY and CDR2 SVGEGT. Trimming removed 7 bases at V and 10 bases at J, with 19 bases between. The CDR3 loop spans 13 amino acids. The CDR3 region has the DNA TGTGCCAGCACCCCCGGTGGTCGAGTTGGAGCTTTCTTT. This gives the protein CASTPGGRVGAFF.

The chain links TRBV6-5 to TRBJ2-1; TRBD1 matches 7 bases. Losses at the gene ends were 6 bases for V and 5 bases for J; bases not matched to a gene: 10. Germline V gene sequence: CDR1 MNHEY, CDR2 SVGAGI. There are 15 residues in the CDR3. CDR3 in DNA: TGTGCCAGCAGAAACAGGGGATTGAGGGACAATGAGCAGTTCTTC. It specifies CASRNRGLRDNEQFF.

The V call is TRBV5-1, the J call TRBJ2-2; 12 positions match TRBD2. The germline gives CDR1 SGHRS, CDR2 YFSETQ. This CDR3 is 17 amino acids long. V shed 5 bases, J shed 7 bases, and the junction held 12 bases outside the gene matches. In DNA, the CDR3 is TGCGCCAGCAGTAAACCTAGCGGGGGGGCTCCCCTCGGGGAGCTGTTTTTT. It codes for CASSKPSGGAPLGELFF.

The chain couples TRBV11-2 to TRBJ2-5, with D perhaps matching TRBD2 (6 bases). V shed 5 bases and J shed 3 bases, with 16 bases lying between them. Germline loops: CDR1 SGHAT, CDR2 FQNNGV. The CDR3 consists of 15 residues. CDR3 sequence: CASSTTDYMKETQYF. The CDR3 DNA is TGTGCCAGCAGCACAACGGACTACATGAAAGAGACCCAGTACTTC.

The chain carries TRBV6-6 and TRBJ2-1, with D perhaps matching TRBD2 (6 bases). Germline CDR1 MNHNY, CDR2 SVGAGI (reference sequence). CDR3 size: 13 residues. V was cut by 5 bases and J by 9 bases, with 14 bases left in between. The CDR3 here is CASSADGGSEQFF. CDR3 nucleotides: TGTGCCAGCAGTGCGGATGGGGGGAGTGAGCAGTTCTTC.

The gene calls are TRBV19 and TRBJ2-7; weak D call: TRBD1 (6 bases). V dropped 5 bases and J dropped 5 bases, with 19 bases sitting between them. The CDR3 runs 15 residues. Germline V gene sequence: CDR1 LNHDA, CDR2 SQIVND (reference sequence). In DNA, the CDR3 is TGTGCCAGTAGTTCCCCCAGCAGGGGATTTCACGAGCAGTACTTC. Protein product: CASSSPSRGFHEQYF.

The chain is built from TRBV5-8 and TRBJ2-7, with D unclear. The CDR3 extends over 12 amino acids. The V gene lost 4 bases and the J gene lost 4 bases, with 9 bases spanning the gap. Germline V CDR1 and CDR2: SGHTS, YDEGEE. The CDR3 sequence: CASSLTRYEQYF. DNA for the CDR3: TGTGCCAGCAGCCTCACGAGGTACGAGCAGTACTTC.

This sequence joins TRBV24-1 and TRBJ2-1; 10 bases fit TRBD2. V was pared by 2 bases and J by 0 bases, with 12 bases of the junction left unmatched. Germline loops: CDR1 KGHDR, CDR2 SFDVKD. CDR3 length: 20 residues. The CDR3 here is CATSDSSFGSGGASYNEQFF. In nucleotides, the CDR3 is TGTGCCACCAGTGATTCATCGTTTGGGAGCGGGGGGGCCTCCTACAATGAGCAGTTCTTC.

The V and J genes are TRBV9 and TRBJ1-1, with D maybe TRBD1 (5 bases). This CDR3 is built from 14 residues. Germline V lookup: CDR1 SGDLS, CDR2 YYNGEE. V lost 3 bases to trimming and J lost 4 bases, with 13 bases between them. In nucleotides, the CDR3 is TGTGCCAGCAGCGGGGGACGGGGGACCACTGAAGCTTTCTTT. The encoded protein is CASSGGRGTTEAFF. The whole variable domain, remainder taken from reference TRBV9 and TRBJ1-1, is DSGVTQTPKHLITATGQRVTLRCSPRSGDLSVYWYQQSLDQGLQFLIQYYNGEERAKGNILERFSAQQFPDLHSELNLSSLELGDSALYFCASSGGRGTTEAFFGQGTRLTVV.